One sample yielded the 31 T cell receptor beta chains listed below, sequenced in a study of cytotoxic CD8 clonotypes in ibrutinib-treated CLL. Profiling relied on immunoSEQ multiplex PCR, and the TCRdb table lists in-frame clones only, not all of them. The sample shows around 70,000 clones, around 78% of them seen only once. The specimen comprised PBMCs, sampled after 24 months of ibrutinib treatment. Receptors were obtained from a human donor with chronic lymphocytic leukemia.

The rearrangement uses TRBV6-1 and TRBJ1-5; D unresolved. The CDR3 is 14 amino acids. Per the germline V gene, CDR1 is MNHNS and CDR2 is SASEGT. The germline V and J ends were trimmed by 5 bases and 5 bases, with 13 bases remaining between them. CDR3 region: CASSIQGLDQPQHF. The CDR3 DNA reads as TGTGCCAGCAGTATTCAAGGGCTCGATCAGCCCCAGCATTTT.

The genes are TRBV5-1 and TRBJ1-2, with D uncertain. With 0 bases removed from V and 10 bases from J, the gap between germline ends came to 13 bases. Germline V gives CDR1 SGHRS, CDR2 YFSETQ. This CDR3 spans 13 amino acids. CDR3 sequence reads: CASSLAAVADYTF. DNA of the CDR3: TGCGCCAGCAGCTTGGCGGCAGTAGCGGACTACACCTTC. Complete variable domain (other parts from reference TRBV5-1 and TRBJ1-2): KAGVTQTPRYLIKTRGQQVTLSCSPISGHRSVSWYQQTPGQGLQFLFEYFSETQRNKGNFPGRFSGRQFSNSRSEMNVSTLELGDSALYLCASSLAAVADYTFGSGTRLTVV.

In this sample, this clone turned up a few times. Other DNA sequences from this sample encode an identical CDR3 as well. The chain employs TRBV2 and TRBJ1-5; D might be TRBD1 (5 bases). The CDR3 consists of 13 residues. With 6 bases removed from V and 4 bases from J, the gap between germline ends came to 10 bases. Germline V gives CDR1 SNHLY, CDR2 FYNNEI. The CDR3 DNA is TGTGCCAGCAGATGGAAGGGGAATCAGCCCCAGCATTTT. Protein sequence: CASRWKGNQPQHF.

The rearrangement links TRBV7-6 to TRBJ2-5, with D unresolved. The germline CDR1 and CDR2 sequences are SGHVS and FNYEAQ. The CDR3 has 16 amino acids. V lost 1 base and J lost 1, with 13 bases in between. The CDR3 spells CASSLVQAATQETQYF. In DNA form, the CDR3 reads TGTGCCAGCAGCTTAGTTCAGGCAGCAACCCAAGAGACCCAGTACTTC.

This chain uses TRBV15 with TRBJ2-2; the D gene is possibly TRBD1 (6 bases). Trimming took off 2 bases at V and 6 bases at J, with 10 bases between the two ends. The germline gives CDR1 LNHNV, CDR2 YYDKDF (reference sequence). CDR3 size: 14 residues. This CDR3 is CATSRTKGAGELFF. CDR3 bases: TGTGCCACCAGCAGAACCAAGGGGGCCGGGGAGCTGTTTTTT.

The chain couples TRBV4-2 to TRBJ2-5, with 7 bases lining up with TRBD1. The J call is in doubt because the DNA end fits TRBJ2-7 better. The germline CDR1 and CDR2 sequences are LGHNA and YNFKEQ. The CDR3 has 15 amino acids. The CDR3 DNA is TGTGCCAGCAGCCAAGCACAGGGGAGACAGGACGAGCAGTACTTC. Its translation: CASSQAQGRQDEQYF.

V and J are TRBV28 and TRBJ1-5; 7 bases line up with TRBD1. The germline gives CDR1 MDHEN, CDR2 SYDVKM. Trimming removed 10 bases from V and 5 bases from J; junction bases left unmatched: 8. The CDR3 sequence is 13 residues long. This chain's CDR3 is CATERGHDQPQHF. In DNA, the CDR3 is TGTGCCACCGAAAGGGGGCACGATCAGCCCCAGCATTTT.

This clone was counted once. CDR3 nucleotide sequence: TGTGCCAGCTCACGCGATACAGGGAATCAGCCCCAGCATTTT. Translating it yields CASSRDTGNQPQHF. The rearrangement joins TRBV18 to TRBJ1-5; a possible D gene is TRBD1 (6 bases). The CDR3 is 14 amino acids. Germline CDR1 and CDR2: KGHSH and LQKENI. The germline V and J ends were trimmed by 4 bases and 4 bases, with 11 bases remaining between them.

The chain has TRBV6-5 and TRBJ1-1; D is unresolved. Trimming took 2 bases from V and 0 from J, leaving 7 bases between them. CDR3 length: 14 amino acids. Germline V gives CDR1 MNHEY, CDR2 SVGAGI. The CDR3 DNA reads as TGTGCCAGCAGTTACACCCGATTGAACACTGAAGCTTTCTTT. It yields the protein CASSYTRLNTEAFF.

This clone was found once. The rearrangement links TRBV4-1 to TRBJ2-5; TRBD1 matches 8 bases. V dropped 4 bases and J dropped 1; count of bases not matched to a gene: 8. Germline assignment: CDR1 MGHRA and CDR2 YSYEKL. This CDR3 region has 16 residues. The CDR3 sequence: CASSLGRTGFQETQYF. The CDR3, as DNA: TGCGCCAGCAGCCTCGGCCGGACAGGGTTCCAAGAGACCCAGTACTTC.

V gene TRBV6-1 combines with J gene TRBJ2-7; 9 nucleotides line up with TRBD1. The germline CDR1 and CDR2 sequences are MNHNS and SASEGT. V lost 6 bases to trimming and J lost 4 bases; unmatched junction nucleotides: 7. This CDR3 spans 14 amino acids. The CDR3 coding sequence is TGTGCCAGCAGCACGGGACAGGGATCTTACGAGCAGTACTTC. Encoded protein: CASSTGQGSYEQYF.

This rearrangement joins TRBV28 to TRBJ2-3, with 11 nucleotides matching TRBD2. There are 17 residues in the CDR3. Germline assignment: CDR1 MDHEN and CDR2 SYDVKM. The junction had 8 bases not matched to a gene; V was cut back by 5 bases and J by 1 base. This chain's CDR3 is CASSPTRLAGRTDTQYF. CDR3 bases: TGTGCCAGCAGTCCAACCCGACTAGCGGGGCGCACAGATACGCAGTATTTT.

The gene calls are TRBV6-8 and TRBJ2-2; D gene unclear. The CDR3 has 12 amino acids. Germline V gene lookup returns CDR1 MNHGY and CDR2 SAAAGT. Trimming removed 0 bases at V and 8 bases at J, with 4 bases between. CDR3 amino acids: CASSYSTGELFF. The CDR3 region has the DNA TGTGCCAGCAGTTACTCGACAGGGGAGCTGTTTTTT.

The count of this clone is one. V usage is TRBV7-9 and J usage is TRBJ1-1; a weak D match, TRBD1 (5 bases). CDR1 SEHNR and CDR2 FQNEAQ come from the germline V gene (reference sequence). The CDR3 contains 16 residues. Deletions cut 0 bases from V and 0 bases from J, with 11 bases between. In nucleotides, the CDR3 is TGTGCCAGCAGCTTAGCGGGGGGACCCATGAACACTGAAGCTTTCTTT. Its protein product is CASSLAGGPMNTEAFF.

CDR3 loop: CASRGRESDTQYF. The CDR3 nucleotides read TGTGCCAGCAGGGGGCGGGAGTCAGATACGCAGTATTTT. The rearrangement links TRBV2 to TRBJ2-3; 7 bases map to TRBD2. This CDR3 region has 13 residues. Per the germline V gene, CDR1 is SNHLY and CDR2 is FYNNEI. Unmatched junction bases numbered 4, after V lost 6 bases and J lost 4 bases.

The chain employs TRBV5-4 and TRBJ2-7; D unresolved. Trimming cost V 0 bases and J 6 bases, with 13 bases left between them. The CDR3 is 14 residues long. Germline CDR1 SGHNT, CDR2 YYREEE (reference sequence). CDR3: CASSLVLQDGEQYF. CDR3 nucleotide sequence: TGTGCCAGCAGCTTGGTGCTCCAGGACGGCGAGCAGTACTTC. Full variable domain (missing parts from reference TRBV5-4 and TRBJ2-7): ETGVTQSPTHLIKTRGQQVTLRCSSQSGHNTVSWYQQALGQGPQFIFQYYREEENGRGNFPPRFSGLQFPNYSSELNVNALELDDSALYLCASSLVLQDGEQYFGPGTRLTVT.

Written as DNA, the CDR3 is TGTGCCAGTAGGACAGGCGTAGGCAGTGAGCAGTTCTTC. Its translation is CASRTGVGSEQFF. This chain joins TRBV19 and TRBJ2-1, with a tentative D call TRBD1 (6 bases). This CDR3 is built from 13 residues. Germline CDR1 and CDR2: LNHDA and SQIVND (reference sequence). V dropped 6 bases and J dropped 9 bases, with 15 bases sitting between them.

As regards this clone: A read error may produce the germline difference seen at one junction end. The rearrangement uses TRBV7-3 and TRBJ2-7; 9 bases agree with TRBD1. Looked up from germline, CDR1 is SGHTA and CDR2 is FQGTGA. The CDR3 covers 16 residues. As DNA, the CDR3 is TGCGCCAGCAGCCCAGGAAACCGGGACAGGGACCACGAGCAGTACTTC. Amino acid sequence: CASSPGNRDRDHEQYF.

The genes are TRBV4-2 and TRBJ2-1; a possible D gene is TRBD1 (5 bases). Germline-derived CDR1 and CDR2 are LGHNA and YNFKEQ. V was trimmed by 4 bases and J by 9 bases, leaving 10 bases between them. The length of the CDR3 is 12 residues. The CDR3 nucleotides are TGTGCCAGCAGCCCGAGACAGACTGAGCAGTTCTTC. Amino acids: CASSPRQTEQFF.

The chain carries TRBV11-2 and TRBJ2-1; no firm D call. The CDR3 consists of 13 residues. Germline assignment: CDR1 SGHAT and CDR2 FQNNGV. V was cut by 1 base and J by 3 bases, with 4 bases left in between. Here the CDR3 DNA reads TGTGCCAGCAGCTTAGCTCGCTACAATGAGCAGTTCTTC. This encodes CASSLARYNEQFF.

V gene TRBV2 combines with J gene TRBJ1-1; 10 bases match TRBD1. Germline lookup yields CDR1 SNHLY and CDR2 FYNNEI. Unmatched junction bases numbered 5, after V lost 4 bases and J lost 0 bases. The CDR3 length is 16 residues. CDR3 nucleotide sequence: TGTGCCAGCAGTGTCGGGACAGGGGCCATGAACACTGAAGCTTTCTTT. Amino acids: CASSVGTGAMNTEAFF.

This rearrangement joins TRBV6-7 to TRBJ2-4; D possibly corresponds to TRBD2 (6 bases). TRBV6-7 is sorted into the ORF group, with uncertain function. This CDR3 is built from 18 residues. V lost 0 bases to trimming and J lost 1 base, with 16 bases between them. The CDR3 sequence is CASSYSWDGAGAKNIQYF. DNA of the CDR3: TGTGCCAGCAGTTACTCCTGGGACGGGGCGGGGGCCAAAAACATTCAGTACTTC.

V is TRBV10-3 and J is TRBJ2-2; 7 bases are shared with TRBD2. The germline gives CDR1 ENHRY, CDR2 SYGVKD. J was trimmed by 4 bases and V by 6 bases; bases with no gene match: 11. This CDR3 is built from 16 residues. CDR3 DNA sequence: TGTGCCATCAGAAGACTAGCCCAGGGTCCCACCGGGGAGCTGTTTTTT. Its protein product is CAIRRLAQGPTGELFF.

The chain joins TRBV13 to TRBJ2-7; D possibly matches TRBD1 or TRBD2 (5 bases each). V lost 6 bases and J 1 base, leaving 16 bases between the germline ends. Looked up from germline, CDR1 is PRHDT and CDR2 is FYEKMQ (reference sequence). This CDR3 spans 15 amino acids. CDR3 region: CASRQKGTGSYEQYF. CDR3 sequence (DNA): TGTGCCAGCAGGCAAAAAGGGACGGGATCCTACGAGCAGTACTTC.

The chain couples TRBV15 to TRBJ1-2; tentative D call: TRBD1 (6 bases). Per germline, CDR1 LNHNV and CDR2 YYDKDF (reference sequence). This CDR3 comprises 13 residues. V lost 9 bases and J 3 bases, leaving 14 bases between the germline ends. CDR3 DNA: TGTGCCACTCGCCCGAGGGGGGACTATGGCTACACCTTC. It translates to CATRPRGDYGYTF.

The V gene is TRBV23-1, the J gene TRBJ1-5, with D possibly TRBD1 on 6 matching bases. TRBV23-1 is treated as an ORF (open reading frame) with a function not yet certain. The CDR3 contains 19 residues. The V end lost 7 bases, the J end lost 0 bases, and 25 bases lay between the germline ends. The CDR3 DNA follows: TGCGCCAGCAACCCGGGACACACGTCTATATACTATAGCAATCAGCCCCAGCATTTT. It encodes CASNPGHTSIYYSNQPQHF.

This chain links TRBV28 with TRBJ1-4; D possibly corresponds to TRBD1 (5 bases). The germline V gene has CDR1 MDHEN and CDR2 SYDVKM. The CDR3 runs to 15 residues. Trimming cost V 7 bases and J 8 bases, with 20 bases left between them. CDR3 bases: TGTGCCAGCACACTACCGGGACCCCGGGTCGAAAAACTGTTTTTT. Encoded protein: CASTLPGPRVEKLFF.

The chain has TRBV5-1 and TRBJ2-7; TRBD2 is a possible D gene (6 bases). The CDR3 is 15 residues long. V was shortened by 0 bases and J by 3 bases, with 13 bases between the two germline ends. Per the germline V gene, CDR1 is SGHRS and CDR2 is YFSETQ. CDR3 amino acids: CASSLAFGSVYEQYF. The CDR3 bases are TGCGCCAGCAGCTTGGCCTTCGGGAGTGTCTACGAGCAGTACTTC.

The chain has TRBV14 and TRBJ2-1; 10 bases agree with TRBD2. Looked up from germline, CDR1 is SGHDN and CDR2 is FVKESK. Unmatched junction bases numbered 8, after V lost 0 bases and J lost 3 bases. CDR3 length: 18 residues. In nucleotides, the CDR3 is TGTGCCAGCAGCCAAGAAGGTAGCGGGAGGCCTATCTACAATGAGCAGTTCTTC. As protein: CASSQEGSGRPIYNEQFF.

CDR3 coding DNA: TGTGCCAGCAGCTTAGCTGGGACTAGCGCTACCTACGAGCAGTACTTC. This codes for CASSLAGTSATYEQYF. This sequence joins TRBV7-2 and TRBJ2-7, with TRBD2 matching 10 bases. The length of the CDR3 is 16 residues. The J segment lost 2 bases and the V segment lost 0 bases, leaving 4 bases of the junction unmatched. CDR1 is SGHTA, CDR2 FQGNSA, per germline.

This clone was detected a few times. The J gene is TRBJ2-1, the V gene TRBV6-1; TRBD1 might be the D (6 bases). CDR1 is MNHNS and CDR2 is SASEGT in the germline V gene. The CDR3 spans 12 residues. Trimming cost V 6 bases and J 9 bases, with 12 bases left between them. The DNA for the CDR3 is TGTGCCAGCAGCCACAGGGACGCTGAGCAGTTCTTC. Translated, it gives CASSHRDAEQFF.